Shown below are 11 T cell receptor beta chains from a single sample sequenced in a study of blood T cell repertoires in COVID-19. Repertoires were generated with immunoSEQ multiplex PCR, while TCRdb's copy carries only in-frame clones and drops some. The sample holds 80,000 to 100,000 clones, about 77% seen once. What was sequenced was peripheral blood. The source of these receptors is a human donor in a cohort sampled during active COVID-19.

The chain links TRBV18 to TRBJ1-1, with D tentatively TRBD1 (6 bases). V lost 3 bases to trimming and J lost 1 base, with 15 bases between them. The CDR3 is made up of 16 amino acids. CDR1 is KGHSH and CDR2 is LQKENI in the germline V gene. The CDR3 loop is CASSPQLQGGNTEAFF. CDR3 in DNA: TGTGCCAGCTCACCCCAGCTACAGGGTGGGAACACTGAAGCTTTCTTT.

The count of this clone is one. The V and J genes are TRBV6-5 and TRBJ1-4; D is unclear. CDR1 is MNHEY, CDR2 SVGAGI, per germline. Trimming removed 6 bases at V and 0 bases at J, with 11 bases between. This CDR3 has 15 residues. The CDR3 nucleotides read TGTGCCAGCAGGAGGGCCGCGGCAACTAATGAAAAACTGTTTTTT. Amino acid sequence: CASRRAAATNEKLFF.

The chain uses TRBV5-1 and TRBJ2-5; maybe TRBD2 (5 bases). The CDR3 is 13 residues long. Germline CDR1 SGHRS, CDR2 YFSETQ. V was clipped by 2 bases and J by 5 bases, with 10 bases between them. CDR3 DNA: TGCGCCAGCAGCTTTACGGGGATGGAGACCCAGTACTTC. Protein: CASSFTGMETQYF.

This rearrangement joins TRBV28 to TRBJ2-1; D perhaps matches TRBD1 (6 bases). The germline V and J ends were trimmed by 4 bases and 4 bases, with 17 bases remaining between them. CDR3 length equals 16 residues. The germline V gene has CDR1 MDHEN and CDR2 SYDVKM. DNA of the CDR3: TGTGCCAGCAGTTCGACCCGGGACACTCCTTACAATGAGCAGTTCTTC. The encoded protein is CASSSTRDTPYNEQFF.

V and J are TRBV6-5 and TRBJ2-3, with D possibly matching TRBD2 (5 bases). This CDR3 has 14 amino acids. Germline-derived CDR1 and CDR2 are MNHEY and SVGAGI. Trimming took off 6 bases at V and 2 bases at J, with 12 bases between the two ends. CDR3: CASSPGWATDTQYF. The CDR3 region has the DNA TGTGCCAGCAGCCCGGGGTGGGCCACAGATACGCAGTATTTT.

The chain combines TRBV2 with TRBJ2-5, with D perhaps TRBD1 (5 bases). V lost 4 bases and J lost 4, with 16 bases in between. The germline gives CDR1 SNHLY, CDR2 FYNNEI. CDR3 size: 15 residues. CDR3 nucleotides: TGTGCCAGCAGTGTTTTGGGGCTCAACGCAGAGACCCAGTACTTC. Its protein is CASSVLGLNAETQYF.

This chain joins TRBV5-1 and TRBJ2-1, with 7 bases aligning to TRBD2. Germline CDR1 and CDR2: SGHRS and YFSETQ. CDR3 length equals 15 residues. Trimming cost V 7 bases and J 4 bases; bases outside gene matches: 11. CDR3: CASSSGASGYNEQFF. Here the CDR3 DNA reads TGCGCCAGCTCTTCCGGGGCTAGCGGATACAATGAGCAGTTCTTC.

The chain couples TRBV28 to TRBJ1-1; D perhaps matches TRBD1 (5 bases). Trimming took 4 bases from V and 3 from J, leaving 9 bases between them. This CDR3 is 13 amino acids long. From germline, CDR1 is MDHEN and CDR2 SYDVKM. The CDR3 nucleotides are TGTGCCAGCAGTTCAGGACACTACACTGAAGCTTTCTTT. Residues: CASSSGHYTEAFF. The entire variable domain, with the rest obtained from reference TRBV28 and TRBJ1-1, is as follows: DVKVTQSSRYLVKRTGEKVFLECVQDMDHENMFWYRQDPGLGLRLIYFSYDVKMKEKGDIPEGYSVSREKKERFSLILESASTNQTSMYLCASSSGHYTEAFFGQGTRLTVV.

The gene calls are TRBV28 and TRBJ1-3; a possible D gene is TRBD1 (5 bases). Germline loops: CDR1 MDHEN, CDR2 SYDVKM. This CDR3 is built from 18 residues. Trimming took off 5 bases at V and 0 bases at J, with 20 bases between the two ends. In DNA, the CDR3 is TGTGCCAGCAGTCCGATTACAAGCTACAGGACCTCTGGAAACACCATATATTTT. It is translated as CASSPITSYRTSGNTIYF.

The V and J genes are TRBV6-5 and TRBJ2-7; 9 positions agree with TRBD1. Trimming removed 6 bases from V and 0 bases from J; junction bases left unmatched: 3. The germline V gene encodes CDR1 MNHEY and CDR2 SVGAGI. The CDR3 extends over 14 amino acids. The CDR3 sequence: CASRGTGTSYEQYF. The CDR3 bases are TGTGCCAGCAGGGGGACAGGGACCTCCTACGAGCAGTACTTC.

The chain recombines TRBV28 with TRBJ1-4; the match to TRBD1 covers 7 bases. The V gene's germline CDR1 is MDHEN and CDR2 SYDVKM. With 6 bases clipped from V and 2 bases from J, the junction kept 12 bases outside the gene matches. The CDR3 covers 17 residues. The CDR3 region is CASSSFGQGVTNEKLFF. The CDR3 nucleotides are TGTGCCAGCAGCTCATTTGGGCAGGGGGTTACTAATGAAAAACTGTTTTTT.